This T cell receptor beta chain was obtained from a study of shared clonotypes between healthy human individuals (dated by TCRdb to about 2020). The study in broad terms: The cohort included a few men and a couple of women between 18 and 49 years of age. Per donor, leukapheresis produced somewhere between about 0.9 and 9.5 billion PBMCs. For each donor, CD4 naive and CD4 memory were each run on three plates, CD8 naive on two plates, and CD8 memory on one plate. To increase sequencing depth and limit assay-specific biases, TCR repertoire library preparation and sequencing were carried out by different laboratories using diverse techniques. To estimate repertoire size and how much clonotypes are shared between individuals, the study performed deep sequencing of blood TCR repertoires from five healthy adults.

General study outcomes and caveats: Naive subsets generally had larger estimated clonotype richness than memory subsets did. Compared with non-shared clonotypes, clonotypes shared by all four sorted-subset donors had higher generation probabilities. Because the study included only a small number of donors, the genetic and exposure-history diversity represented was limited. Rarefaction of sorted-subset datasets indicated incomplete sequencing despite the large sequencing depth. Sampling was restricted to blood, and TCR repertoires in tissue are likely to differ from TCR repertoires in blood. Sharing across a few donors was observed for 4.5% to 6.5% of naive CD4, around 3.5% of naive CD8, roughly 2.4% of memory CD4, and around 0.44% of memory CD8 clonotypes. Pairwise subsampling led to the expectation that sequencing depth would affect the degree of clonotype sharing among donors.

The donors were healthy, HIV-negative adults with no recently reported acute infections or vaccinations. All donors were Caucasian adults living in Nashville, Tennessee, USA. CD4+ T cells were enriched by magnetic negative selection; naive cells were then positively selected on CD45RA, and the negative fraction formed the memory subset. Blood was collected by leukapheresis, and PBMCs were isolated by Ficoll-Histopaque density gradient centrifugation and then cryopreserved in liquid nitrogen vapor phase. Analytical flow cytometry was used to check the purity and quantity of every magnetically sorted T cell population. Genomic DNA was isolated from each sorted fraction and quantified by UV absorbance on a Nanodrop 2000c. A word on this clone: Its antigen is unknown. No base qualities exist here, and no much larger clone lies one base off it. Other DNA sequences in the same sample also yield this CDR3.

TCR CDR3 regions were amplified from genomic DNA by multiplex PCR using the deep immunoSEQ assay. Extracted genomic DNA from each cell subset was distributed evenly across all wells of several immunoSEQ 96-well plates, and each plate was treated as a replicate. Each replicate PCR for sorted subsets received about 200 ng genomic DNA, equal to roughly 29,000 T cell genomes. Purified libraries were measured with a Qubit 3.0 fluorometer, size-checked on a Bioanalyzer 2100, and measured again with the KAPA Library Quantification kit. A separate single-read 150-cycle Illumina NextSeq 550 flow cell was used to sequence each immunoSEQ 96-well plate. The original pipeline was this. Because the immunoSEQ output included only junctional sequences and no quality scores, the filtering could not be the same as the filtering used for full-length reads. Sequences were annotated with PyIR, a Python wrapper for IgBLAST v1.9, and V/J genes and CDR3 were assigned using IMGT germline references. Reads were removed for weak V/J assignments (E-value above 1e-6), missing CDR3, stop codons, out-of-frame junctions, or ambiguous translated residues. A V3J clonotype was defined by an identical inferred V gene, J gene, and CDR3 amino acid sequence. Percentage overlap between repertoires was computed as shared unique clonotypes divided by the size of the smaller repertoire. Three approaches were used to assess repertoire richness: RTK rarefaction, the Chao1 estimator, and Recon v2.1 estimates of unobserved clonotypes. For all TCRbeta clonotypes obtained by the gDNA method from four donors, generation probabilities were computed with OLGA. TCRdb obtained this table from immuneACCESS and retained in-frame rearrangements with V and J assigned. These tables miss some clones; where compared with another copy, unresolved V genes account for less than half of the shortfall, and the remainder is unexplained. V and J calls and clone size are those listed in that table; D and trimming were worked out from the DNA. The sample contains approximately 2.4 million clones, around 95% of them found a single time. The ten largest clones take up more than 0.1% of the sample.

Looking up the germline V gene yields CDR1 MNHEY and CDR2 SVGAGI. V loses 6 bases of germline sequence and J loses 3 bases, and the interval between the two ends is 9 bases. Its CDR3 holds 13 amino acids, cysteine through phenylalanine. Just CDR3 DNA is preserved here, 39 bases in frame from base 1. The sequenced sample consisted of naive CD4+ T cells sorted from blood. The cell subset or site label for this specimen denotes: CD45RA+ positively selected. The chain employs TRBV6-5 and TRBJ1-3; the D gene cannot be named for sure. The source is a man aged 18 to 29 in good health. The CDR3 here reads CASSYTDGNTIYF. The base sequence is TGTGCCAGCAGCTACACGGATGGAAACACCATATATTTT.